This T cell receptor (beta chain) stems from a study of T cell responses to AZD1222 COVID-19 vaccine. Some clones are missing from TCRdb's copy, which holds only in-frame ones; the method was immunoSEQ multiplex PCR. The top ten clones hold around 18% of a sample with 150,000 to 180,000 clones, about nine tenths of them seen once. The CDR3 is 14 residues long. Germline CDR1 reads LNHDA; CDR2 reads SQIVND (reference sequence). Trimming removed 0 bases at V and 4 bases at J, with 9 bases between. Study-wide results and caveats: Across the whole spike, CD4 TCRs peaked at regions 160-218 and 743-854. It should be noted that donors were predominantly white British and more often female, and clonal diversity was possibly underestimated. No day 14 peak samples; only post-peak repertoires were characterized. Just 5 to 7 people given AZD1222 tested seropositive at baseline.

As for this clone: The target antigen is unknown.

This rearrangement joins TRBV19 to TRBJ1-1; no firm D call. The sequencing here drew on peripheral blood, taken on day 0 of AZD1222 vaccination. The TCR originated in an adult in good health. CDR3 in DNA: TGTGCCAGTAGTATAGATCGGACTACCACTGAAGCTTTCTTT. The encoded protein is CASSIDRTTTEAFF.